This TCR beta chain was captured by sequencing in a study of graft-versus-host responses after intestinal transplantation. Study-level background: Transplants were multivisceral, liver-intestinal, or isolated intestinal. Every transplant recipient was induced with anti-thymocyte globulin, then maintained on tacrolimus and steroids for two to three years.

CDR3 length equals 14 residues. From germline, CDR1 is SGHTA and CDR2 FQGNSA. V lost 1 base, J lost 4 bases, and 8 bases lay in between. This clone was detected once. Its target is unknown. Data came from immunoSEQ multiplex PCR; TCRdb stores just in-frame clones and leaves some out. The data contain about 77,000 clones, 80% to 95% of them singletons. Broader study findings: Some GvH clones appeared in ileal mucosa or blood before recipient bone marrow. Early post-transplant HvG declines showed an association with peak circulating GvH clone levels.

This material consisted of PBMCs, taken 98 days after intestinal transplantation. The chain carries TRBV7-2 and TRBJ2-1; D remains unclear. The source of this sequence is a human patient who received an intestinal transplant, so some T cells may come from the graft donor. CDR3 sequence: CASSLEVAYNEQFF. CDR3 in DNA: TGTGCCAGCAGCTTAGAGGTTGCTTACAATGAGCAGTTCTTC.